This record covers a single TCR beta chain. This sample stems from a study of T cells in Graves' hyperthyroidism and ophthalmopathy. V was clipped by 4 bases and J by 0 bases, with 6 bases between them. Germline V gene data show CDR1 as SQVTM and CDR2 as ANQGSEA. CDR3 length: 13 amino acids. For the diagnoses, clinical symptoms, serum thyroxine and TRAb, thyroid ultrasound and orbital computed tomography were used. Amplification of TCR beta CDR3 regions was performed using RNA transcripts as template. RT-PCR in the first round (using the HTBI primer set) targeted the TCR CDR3. One entry per CDR3 protein, called by TCRdb with MiXCR from the multiplex PCR reads. The repertoire includes roughly 290,000 distinct CDR3 sequences, 13% of them detected once, and approximately 8.6% sits in the top ten.

Sequenced input: blood. This sequence was found in a woman aged 25 to 39 with Graves' hyperthyroidism that later progressed to Graves' ophthalmopathy. The gene calls are TRBV29-1 and TRBJ1-4; D not resolved. The DNA for the CDR3 is TGCAGCGTTGTAATGCCAACTAATGAAAAACTGTTTTTT. This gives the protein CSVVMPTNEKLFF.